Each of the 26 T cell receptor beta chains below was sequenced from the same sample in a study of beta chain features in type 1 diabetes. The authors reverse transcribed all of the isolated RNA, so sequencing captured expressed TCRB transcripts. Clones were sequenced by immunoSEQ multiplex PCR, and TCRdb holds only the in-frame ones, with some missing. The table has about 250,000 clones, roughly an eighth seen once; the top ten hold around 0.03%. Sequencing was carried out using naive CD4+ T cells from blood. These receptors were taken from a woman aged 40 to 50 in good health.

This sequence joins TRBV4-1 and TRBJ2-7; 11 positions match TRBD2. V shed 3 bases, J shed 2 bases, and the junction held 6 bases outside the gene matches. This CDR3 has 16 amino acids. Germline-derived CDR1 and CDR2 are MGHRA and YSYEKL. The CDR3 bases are TGCGCCAGCAGCCAGACCGGGACTAGCGGTCCCTACGAGCAGTACTTC. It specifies CASSQTGTSGPYEQYF.

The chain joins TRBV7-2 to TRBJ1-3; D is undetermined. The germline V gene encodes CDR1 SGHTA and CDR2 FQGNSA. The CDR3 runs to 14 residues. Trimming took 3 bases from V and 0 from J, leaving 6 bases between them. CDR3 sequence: CASSFGSSGNTIYF. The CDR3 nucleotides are TGTGCCAGCAGCTTTGGGAGCTCTGGAAACACCATATATTTT.

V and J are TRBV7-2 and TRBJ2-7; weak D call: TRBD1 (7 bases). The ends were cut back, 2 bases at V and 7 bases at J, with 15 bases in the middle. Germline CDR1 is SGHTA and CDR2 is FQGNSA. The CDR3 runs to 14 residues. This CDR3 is CASSLSRGAWEQYF. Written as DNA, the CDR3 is TGTGCCAGCAGCTTATCCAGGGGGGCATGGGAGCAGTACTTC.

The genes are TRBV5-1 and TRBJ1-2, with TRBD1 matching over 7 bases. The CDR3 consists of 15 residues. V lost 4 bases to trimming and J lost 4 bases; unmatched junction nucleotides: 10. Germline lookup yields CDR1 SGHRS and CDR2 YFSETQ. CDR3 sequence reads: CASSPLTGLGYGYTF. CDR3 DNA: TGCGCCAGCAGCCCCCTGACAGGGCTTGGCTATGGCTACACCTTC.

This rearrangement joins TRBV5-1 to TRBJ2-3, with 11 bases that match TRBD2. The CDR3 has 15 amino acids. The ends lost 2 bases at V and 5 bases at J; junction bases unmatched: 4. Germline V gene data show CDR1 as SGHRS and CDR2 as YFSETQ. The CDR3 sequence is CASSLGLAGQDTQYF. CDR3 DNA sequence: TGCGCCAGCAGCTTAGGACTAGCGGGCCAAGATACGCAGTATTTT.

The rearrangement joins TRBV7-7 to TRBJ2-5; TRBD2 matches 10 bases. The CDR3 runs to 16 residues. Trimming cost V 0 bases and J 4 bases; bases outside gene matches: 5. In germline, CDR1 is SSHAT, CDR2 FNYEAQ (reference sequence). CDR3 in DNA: TGTGCCAGCAGCTTAGCTAATCTAGCGGGGGTAGAGACCCAGTACTTC. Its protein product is CASSLANLAGVETQYF.

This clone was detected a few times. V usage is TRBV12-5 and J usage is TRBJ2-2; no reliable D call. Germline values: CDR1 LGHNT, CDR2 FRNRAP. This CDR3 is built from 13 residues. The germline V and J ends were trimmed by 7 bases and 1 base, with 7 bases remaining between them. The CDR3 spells CASARRNTGELFF. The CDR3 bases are TGTGCTAGTGCCCGTAGGAACACCGGGGAGCTGTTTTTT.

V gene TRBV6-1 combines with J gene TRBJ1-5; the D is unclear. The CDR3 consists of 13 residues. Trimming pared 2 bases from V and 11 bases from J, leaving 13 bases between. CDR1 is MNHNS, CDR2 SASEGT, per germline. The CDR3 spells CASSEYMDGTQHF. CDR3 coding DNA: TGTGCCAGCAGTGAATACATGGACGGGACCCAGCATTTT.

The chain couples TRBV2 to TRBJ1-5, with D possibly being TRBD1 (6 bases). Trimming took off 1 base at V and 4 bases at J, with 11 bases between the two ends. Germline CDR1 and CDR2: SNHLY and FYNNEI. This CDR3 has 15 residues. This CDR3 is CASSEGYRENQPQHF. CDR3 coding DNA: TGTGCCAGCAGTGAAGGCTACAGGGAGAATCAGCCCCAGCATTTT.

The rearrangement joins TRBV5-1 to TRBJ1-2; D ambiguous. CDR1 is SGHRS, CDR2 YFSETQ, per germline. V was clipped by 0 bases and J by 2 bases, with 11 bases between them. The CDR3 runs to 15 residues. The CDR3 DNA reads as TGCGCCAGCAGCTTGGAGGAGGCCGTCAACTATGGCTACACCTTC. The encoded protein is CASSLEEAVNYGYTF. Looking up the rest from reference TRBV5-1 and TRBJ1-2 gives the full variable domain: KAGVTQTPRYLIKTRGQQVTLSCSPISGHRSVSWYQQTPGQGLQFLFEYFSETQRNKGNFPGRFSGRQFSNSRSEMNVSTLELGDSALYLCASSLEEAVNYGYTFGSGTRLTVV.

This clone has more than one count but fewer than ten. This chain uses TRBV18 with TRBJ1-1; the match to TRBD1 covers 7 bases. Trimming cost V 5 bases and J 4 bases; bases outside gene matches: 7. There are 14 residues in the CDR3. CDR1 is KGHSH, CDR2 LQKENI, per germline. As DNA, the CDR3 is TGTGCCAGCTCATCCAGAGACAGGGCCACTGAAGCTTTCTTT. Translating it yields CASSSRDRATEAFF.

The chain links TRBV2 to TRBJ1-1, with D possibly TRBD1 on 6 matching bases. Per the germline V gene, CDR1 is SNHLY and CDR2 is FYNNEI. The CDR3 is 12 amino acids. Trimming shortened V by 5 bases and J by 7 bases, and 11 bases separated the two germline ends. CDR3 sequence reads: CASSSQGVEAFF. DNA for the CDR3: TGTGCCAGCAGTTCACAGGGAGTTGAAGCTTTCTTT.

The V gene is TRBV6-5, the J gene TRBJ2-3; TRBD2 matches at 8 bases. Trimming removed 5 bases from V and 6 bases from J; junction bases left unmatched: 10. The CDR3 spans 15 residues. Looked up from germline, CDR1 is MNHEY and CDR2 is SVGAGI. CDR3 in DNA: TGTGCCAGCAGTACCGGGGGGGGGAACCGGGATACGCAGTATTTT. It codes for CASSTGGGNRDTQYF.

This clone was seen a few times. The CDR3 region is CASSQTGAGVANEQFF. CDR3 in DNA: TGTGCCAGCAGCCAGACAGGGGCCGGGGTCGCCAATGAGCAGTTCTTC. The rearrangement joins TRBV9 to TRBJ2-1; 8 bases fit TRBD1. V gave up 4 bases and J gave up 6 bases; unmatched junction bases: 12. The CDR3 loop spans 16 amino acids. Germline V gives CDR1 SGDLS, CDR2 YYNGEE.

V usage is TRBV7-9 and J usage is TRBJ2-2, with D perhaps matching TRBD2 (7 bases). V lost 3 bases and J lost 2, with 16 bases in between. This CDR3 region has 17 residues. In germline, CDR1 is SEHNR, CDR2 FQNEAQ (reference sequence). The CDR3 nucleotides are TGTGCCAGCAGCTTCGGGTCGGGGGGCACCAACACCGGGGAGCTGTTTTTT. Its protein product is CASSFGSGGTNTGELFF.

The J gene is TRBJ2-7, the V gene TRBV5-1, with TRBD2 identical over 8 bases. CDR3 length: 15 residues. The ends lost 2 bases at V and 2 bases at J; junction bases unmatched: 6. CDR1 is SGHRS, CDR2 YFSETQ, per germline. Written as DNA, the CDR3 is TGCGCCAGCAGCTTATTAGCGGGGAGCACCTACGAGCAGTACTTC. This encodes CASSLLAGSTYEQYF.

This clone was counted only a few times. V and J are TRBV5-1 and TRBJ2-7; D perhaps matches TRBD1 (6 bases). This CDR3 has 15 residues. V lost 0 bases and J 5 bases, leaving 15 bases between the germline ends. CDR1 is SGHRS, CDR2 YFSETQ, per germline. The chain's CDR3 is CASSLANRVSNEQYF. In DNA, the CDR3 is TGCGCCAGCAGCTTGGCCAACAGGGTAAGCAACGAGCAGTACTTC.

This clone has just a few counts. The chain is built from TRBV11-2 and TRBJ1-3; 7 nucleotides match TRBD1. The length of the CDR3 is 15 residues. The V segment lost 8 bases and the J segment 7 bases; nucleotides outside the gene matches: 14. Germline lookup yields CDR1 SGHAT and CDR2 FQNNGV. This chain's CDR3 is CASRARDSSRNTIYF. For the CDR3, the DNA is TGTGCCAGCCGTGCCAGGGACAGCTCCCGTAACACCATATATTTT.

The CDR3 region has the DNA TGTGCCAGCAGTGTAGCGGGGGGGATTCCGTACCAAGAGACCCAGTACTTC. Translating it yields CASSVAGGIPYQETQYF. The rearrangement uses TRBV2 and TRBJ2-5; 11 bases map to TRBD2. In germline, CDR1 is SNHLY, CDR2 FYNNEI. This CDR3 has 17 amino acids. V gave up 4 bases and J gave up 0 bases; unmatched junction bases: 7.

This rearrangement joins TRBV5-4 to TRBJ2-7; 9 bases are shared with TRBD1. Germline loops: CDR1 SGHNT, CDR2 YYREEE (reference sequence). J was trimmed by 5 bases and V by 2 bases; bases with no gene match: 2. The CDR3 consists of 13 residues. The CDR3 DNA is TGTGCCAGCAGCTTACAGGGGGCGAACGAGCAGTACTTC. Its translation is CASSLQGANEQYF.

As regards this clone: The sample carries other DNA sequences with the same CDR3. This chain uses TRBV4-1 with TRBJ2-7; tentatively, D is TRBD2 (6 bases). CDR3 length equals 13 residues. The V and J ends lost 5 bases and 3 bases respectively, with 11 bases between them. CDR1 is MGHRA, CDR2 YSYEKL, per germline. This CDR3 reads CASSYAGNYEQYF. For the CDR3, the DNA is TGCGCCAGCAGCTATGCGGGAAACTACGAGCAGTACTTC.

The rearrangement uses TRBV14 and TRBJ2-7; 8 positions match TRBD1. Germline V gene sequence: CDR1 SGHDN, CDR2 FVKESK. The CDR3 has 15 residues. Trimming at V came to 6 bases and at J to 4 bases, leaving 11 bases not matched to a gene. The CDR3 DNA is TGTGCCAGCAGACTGACAGGGGTGGACCTTTACGAGCAGTACTTC. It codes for CASRLTGVDLYEQYF.

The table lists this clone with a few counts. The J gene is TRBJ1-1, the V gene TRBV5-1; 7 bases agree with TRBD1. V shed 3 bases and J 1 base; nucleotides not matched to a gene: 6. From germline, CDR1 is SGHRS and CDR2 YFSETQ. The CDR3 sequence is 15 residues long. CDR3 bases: TGCGCCAGCAGCTCCCGGGGGACAGCGAACACTGAAGCTTTCTTT. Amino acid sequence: CASSSRGTANTEAFF.

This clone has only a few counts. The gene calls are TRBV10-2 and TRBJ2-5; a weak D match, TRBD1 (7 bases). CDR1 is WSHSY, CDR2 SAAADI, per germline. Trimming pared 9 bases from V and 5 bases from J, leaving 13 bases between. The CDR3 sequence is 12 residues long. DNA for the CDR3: TGCGCCAGTCTACAGGGGACTGAGACCCAGTACTTC. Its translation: CASLQGTETQYF.

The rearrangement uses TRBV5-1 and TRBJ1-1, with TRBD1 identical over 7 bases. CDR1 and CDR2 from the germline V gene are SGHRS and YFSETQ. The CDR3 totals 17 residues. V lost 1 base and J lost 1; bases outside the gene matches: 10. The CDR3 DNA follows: TGCGCCAGCAGCTTGATTTTTAGGGGGCCAGCGAACACTGAAGCTTTCTTT. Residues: CASSLIFRGPANTEAFF.

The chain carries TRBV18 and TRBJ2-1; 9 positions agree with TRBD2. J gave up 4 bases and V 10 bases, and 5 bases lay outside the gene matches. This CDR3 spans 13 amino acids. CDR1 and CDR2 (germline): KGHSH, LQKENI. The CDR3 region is CATLAGVYNEQFF. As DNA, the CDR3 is TGTGCCACCTTAGCGGGGGTATACAATGAGCAGTTCTTC.